This entry lists 4 T cell receptor beta chains sequenced from one sample in a study of identifying expanded T cells in peripheral blood. This table comes from immunoSEQ multiplex PCR, and its TCRdb copy is limited to in-frame clones, with some not included. The sample has under 150,000 clones, around 84% seen once; the top ten hold 3.3%. The sample taken for sequencing was blood. These receptors were taken from a person aged 18 to 75 in good health.

The chain employs TRBV6-1 and TRBJ1-2; D perhaps matches TRBD1 (5 bases). In germline, CDR1 is MNHNS, CDR2 SASEGT. The CDR3 extends over 13 amino acids. V lost 1 base to trimming and J lost 3 bases, with 6 bases between them. The CDR3 nucleotides read TGTGCCAGCAGTGAAGGGGGGGACTATGGCTACACCTTC. This translates into CASSEGGDYGYTF.

The chain links TRBV6-5 to TRBJ1-2, with D perhaps matching TRBD1 (6 bases). Trimming stripped 5 bases from V and 4 bases from J, with 11 bases between. The germline CDR1 and CDR2 sequences are MNHEY and SVGAGI. The CDR3 is 13 amino acids. CDR3 sequence: CASSQTGAYGYTF. The CDR3 nucleotides read TGTGCCAGCAGTCAAACGGGGGCCTATGGCTACACCTTC.

The rearrangement joins TRBV5-1 to TRBJ1-1, with TRBD1 as a possible D gene (5 bases). V was trimmed by 2 bases and J by 3 bases, leaving 11 bases between them. Germline loops: CDR1 SGHRS, CDR2 YFSETQ. The length of the CDR3 is 14 residues. CDR3 nucleotide sequence: TGCGCCAGCAGCTTACAGGTTGCCGACACTGAAGCTTTCTTT. It translates to CASSLQVADTEAFF.

This sequence joins TRBV6-6 and TRBJ1-4; 10 bases match TRBD1. The CDR3 extends over 16 amino acids. Germline assignment: CDR1 MNHNY and CDR2 SVGAGI (reference sequence). Unmatched junction bases numbered 8, after V lost 5 bases and J lost 5 bases. CDR3 in amino acids: CASSHTWDRGNEKLFF. The CDR3 coding sequence is TGTGCCAGCAGTCATACTTGGGACAGGGGAAATGAAAAACTGTTTTTT.